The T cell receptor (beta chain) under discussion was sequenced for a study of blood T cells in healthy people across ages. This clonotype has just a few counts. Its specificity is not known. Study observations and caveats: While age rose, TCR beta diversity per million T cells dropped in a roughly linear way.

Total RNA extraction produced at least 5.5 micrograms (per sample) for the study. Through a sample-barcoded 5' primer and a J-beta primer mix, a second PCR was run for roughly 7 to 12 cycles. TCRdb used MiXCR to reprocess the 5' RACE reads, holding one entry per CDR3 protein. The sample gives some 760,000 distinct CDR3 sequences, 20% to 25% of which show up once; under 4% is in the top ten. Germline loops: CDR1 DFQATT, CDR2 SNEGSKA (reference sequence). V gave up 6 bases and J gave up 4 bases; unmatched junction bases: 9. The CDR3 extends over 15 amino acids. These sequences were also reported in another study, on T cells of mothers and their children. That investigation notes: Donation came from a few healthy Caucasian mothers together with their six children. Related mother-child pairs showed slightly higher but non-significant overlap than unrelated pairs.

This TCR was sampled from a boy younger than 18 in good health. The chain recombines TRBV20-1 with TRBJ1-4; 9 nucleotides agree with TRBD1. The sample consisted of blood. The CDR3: CSASPLGQGNEKLFF. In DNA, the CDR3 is TGCAGTGCAAGCCCCTTGGGACAGGGTAATGAAAAACTGTTTTTT.